This T cell receptor (beta chain) was sequenced for a study of T and B cells in COVID-19 patients. Across the whole study: Most recovered patients had mild to moderate COVID-19 treated as outpatients. Findings and limits, study-wide: Clonality of TRB repertoires was high in active COVID-19; recovery brought above-healthy diversity and richness.

TRB rearrangements were amplified by multiplex PCR with BIOMED2 TRB-A/B primers. MiXCR was run by TCRdb on the multiplex PCR reads, yielding one entry per CDR3 protein. The sample gives around 25,000 distinct CDR3 sequences, about 33% of which show up once; around 1.6% is in the top ten. From blood, roughly 250-550 ng of genomic DNA served as TRB template. This clonotype has more than one count but fewer than ten. The antigen is unknown. The CDR3 sequence is 14 residues long. V lost 2 bases to trimming and J lost 2 bases, with 7 bases between them. Germline V gene lookup returns CDR1 MNHEY and CDR2 SVGAGI.

This TCR was sampled from a human donor who had recovered from COVID-19. The chain has TRBV6-5 and TRBJ2-1; D gene ambiguous. Sequencing used blood. As DNA, the CDR3 is TGTGCCAGCAGTTACGGCGAAACCTACAATGAGCAGTTCTTC. Translated, it gives CASSYGETYNEQFF.